The 22 T cell receptor beta chains given below trace back to one sample, sequenced in a study of CD8 T cells in ankylosing spondylitis. No antigens are known for them. Findings and limits, study-wide: There was a TCR beta motif, made of several highly homologous variants, that appeared characteristic of ankylosing spondylitis blood.

One entry per CDR3 protein results from TCRdb running MiXCR on the 5' RACE reads. Among 500,000 to 550,000 distinct CDR3 sequences, about 13% were seen once, and the ten largest hold about 6.8%. The specimen was blood, either unsorted or a sorted T cell fraction (not recorded which). The receptors shown here come from a male donor with ankylosing spondylitis.

Only a few counts were recorded for this clonotype. The gene calls are TRBV18 and TRBJ1-4; 11 bases align to TRBD1. Germline V gene sequence: CDR1 KGHSH, CDR2 LQKENI. The CDR3 is 18 residues long. J lost 2 bases, V lost 4 bases, and 9 bases had no gene match. CDR3 DNA: TGTGCCAGCTCACTGAGGACAGGGGGCGGAACTACTAATGAAAAACTGTTTTTT. Its translation: CASSLRTGGGTTNEKLFF.

This sequence joins TRBV29-1 and TRBJ2-3, with 7 bases lining up with TRBD2. The CDR3 consists of 15 residues. Germline V lookup: CDR1 SQVTM, CDR2 ANQGSEA. The J segment lost 4 bases and the V segment lost 6 bases, leaving 13 bases of the junction unmatched. The CDR3 is CSVKGASGPADTQYF. The DNA of the CDR3 is TGCAGCGTGAAAGGTGCTAGCGGCCCCGCAGATACGCAGTATTTT.

A few counts support this clonotype. The CDR3 sequence: CSAGSGSNRNEQFF. Here the CDR3 DNA reads TGCAGTGCTGGGAGCGGGAGTAATCGAAATGAGCAGTTCTTC. The chain has TRBV20-1 and TRBJ2-1; TRBD2 matches at 8 bases. The CDR3 has 14 amino acids. Unmatched junction bases numbered 10, after V lost 5 bases and J lost 7 bases. Germline assignment: CDR1 DFQATT and CDR2 SNEGSKA (reference sequence).

This clonotype was counted ten times or more. This chain uses TRBV18 with TRBJ2-1, with 8 bases aligning to TRBD2. V lost 0 bases to trimming and J lost 7 bases; unmatched junction nucleotides: 8. This CDR3 has 16 residues. From germline, CDR1 is KGHSH and CDR2 LQKENI. CDR3 DNA: TGTGCCAGCTCACCACCGTCGAGCGGGAGTTGGAATGAGCAGTTCTTC. Its translation is CASSPPSSGSWNEQFF.

This clonotype was observed at least ten times. The gene calls are TRBV29-1 and TRBJ2-1; 10 positions agree with TRBD2. This CDR3 has 13 amino acids. V shed 5 bases and J 6 bases; nucleotides not matched to a gene: 4. The germline V gene has CDR1 SQVTM and CDR2 ANQGSEA. The CDR3 region has the DNA TGCAGCGTTCAAGCGGGAGGGGGCAATGAGCAGTTCTTC. It yields the protein CSVQAGGGNEQFF.

The table lists this clonotype with a few counts. V usage is TRBV5-1 and J usage is TRBJ2-7; 10 bases fit TRBD1. With V trimmed by 2 bases and J by 4 bases, 3 bases remained unmatched. The CDR3 is made up of 14 amino acids. Germline assignment: CDR1 SGHRS and CDR2 YFSETQ. DNA of the CDR3: TGCGCCAGCAGCTTTAGGACAGGGGGTTACGAGCAGTACTTC. It yields the protein CASSFRTGGYEQYF.

The chain carries TRBV20-1 and TRBJ2-5, with a weak D call TRBD1 (6 bases). The CDR3 runs to 13 residues. V was clipped by 6 bases and J by 3 bases, with 14 bases between them. In germline, CDR1 is DFQATT, CDR2 SNEGSKA (reference sequence). The CDR3 loop reads CSAPEYREETQYF. CDR3 coding DNA: TGCAGTGCACCGGAATACAGGGAAGAGACCCAGTACTTC.

This chain joins TRBV20-1 and TRBJ2-1; D is undetermined. CDR3 length: 13 residues. The V and J ends lost 8 bases and 0 bases respectively, with 11 bases between them. In germline, CDR1 is DFQATT, CDR2 SNEGSKA (reference sequence). CDR3 region: CSLRSSSYNEQFF. CDR3 DNA: TGCAGTTTACGTAGTAGCTCCTACAATGAGCAGTTCTTC.

This clonotype was detected only a few times. The chain has TRBV12-3 or TRBV12-4 and TRBJ1-2; the D is unclear. The CDR3 is made up of 13 amino acids. The V end lost 6 bases, the J end lost 8 bases, and 16 bases lay between the germline ends. The CDR3 DNA reads as TGTGCCAGCAGCGGCTGGAGGGCCAGGGGCTACACCTTC. The encoded protein is CASSGWRARGYTF.

This clonotype has ten or more counts. V and J are TRBV6-2 or TRBV6-3 and TRBJ1-6; D is unclear. The V gene lost 0 bases and the J gene lost 16 bases, with 16 bases spanning the gap. This CDR3 spans 14 amino acids. Germline V gives CDR1 MNHEY, CDR2 SVGEGT. CDR3 in amino acids: CASSYSAEGPELHF. In DNA form, the CDR3 reads TGTGCCAGCAGTTACTCGGCCGAGGGCCCGGAACTCCACTTT.

The chain is built from TRBV4-2 and TRBJ1-6, with D possibly being TRBD1 (5 bases). The CDR3 totals 18 residues. Looked up from germline, CDR1 is LGHNA and CDR2 is YNFKEQ. V shed 9 bases and J shed 0 bases, with 21 bases lying between them. CDR3 in amino acids: CARGRGDPASSYNSPLHF. The CDR3 nucleotides read TGTGCCAGGGGCCGTGGGGACCCGGCGAGCTCCTATAATTCACCCCTCCACTTT.

This chain links TRBV20-1 with TRBJ2-1; possibly TRBD2 for D (5 bases). There are 14 residues in the CDR3. Germline loops: CDR1 DFQATT, CDR2 SNEGSKA (reference sequence). Trimming stripped 0 bases from V and 0 bases from J, with 6 bases between. Here the CDR3 DNA reads TGCAGTGCTAGAGACAGCGGCTCCTACAATGAGCAGTTCTTC. It codes for CSARDSGSYNEQFF.

This clonotype was detected only a few times. The gene calls are TRBV6-1 and TRBJ2-7, with 8 bases lining up with TRBD1. The trim removed 3 bases at V and 5 bases at J, leaving 6 bases unmatched. The CDR3 extends over 14 amino acids. Per germline, CDR1 MNHNS and CDR2 SASEGT. The CDR3 nucleotides read TGTGCCAGCAGTGAGCGACAGGGGAGAGACGAGCAGTACTTC. The encoded protein is CASSERQGRDEQYF.

This clonotype was seen ten or more times. DNA of the CDR3: TGCGCCAGCAAGGCTTCGGGGGGCGTTGAAAAACTGTTTTTT. Its translation is CASKASGGVEKLFF. The chain joins TRBV5-1 to TRBJ1-4; TRBD1 might be the D (6 bases). The ends were cut back, 6 bases at V and 7 bases at J, with 16 bases in the middle. The length of the CDR3 is 14 residues. The germline CDR1 and CDR2 sequences are SGHRS and YFSETQ. The complete variable domain, with remaining parts taken from reference TRBV5-1 and TRBJ1-4, reads KAGVTQTPRYLIKTRGQQVTLSCSPISGHRSVSWYQQTPGQGLQFLFEYFSETQRNKGNFPGRFSGRQFSNSRSEMNVSTLELGDSALYLCASKASGGVEKLFFGSGTQLSVL.

This chain connects TRBV7-9 to TRBJ1-5, with D unresolved. Trimming removed 1 base at V and 7 bases at J, with 14 bases between. The germline V gene has CDR1 SEHNR and CDR2 FQNEAQ (reference sequence). The CDR3 covers 15 residues. CDR3 amino acids: CASSLVGGGGQPQHF. The CDR3 DNA is TGTGCCAGCAGCTTAGTAGGAGGCGGTGGGCAGCCCCAGCATTTT.

This chain uses TRBV29-1 with TRBJ1-1; no reliable D call. The CDR3 has 11 residues. V shed 7 bases and J shed 1 base, with 7 bases lying between them. Per germline, CDR1 SQVTM and CDR2 ANQGSEA. CDR3 amino acids: CSERENTEAFF. The CDR3 coding sequence is TGCAGCGAGAGAGAGAACACTGAAGCTTTCTTT.

Only a few counts were recorded for this clonotype. The CDR3 region is CATSDPQGYGYTF. The CDR3 nucleotides read TGTGCCACCAGTGATCCACAGGGGTATGGCTACACCTTC. J is TRBJ1-2 and V is TRBV24-1; 7 bases map to TRBD1. Per the germline V gene, CDR1 is KGHDR and CDR2 is SFDVKD. V shed 3 bases, J shed 5 bases, and the junction held 2 bases outside the gene matches. This CDR3 contains 13 residues.

This chain connects TRBV5-1 to TRBJ1-1; no clear D gene. Trimming pared 5 bases from V and 0 bases from J, leaving 8 bases between. Germline assignment: CDR1 SGHRS and CDR2 YFSETQ. The CDR3 has 13 residues. CDR3 protein: CASRQPLNTEAFF. The CDR3 nucleotides are TGCGCCAGCAGGCAGCCTTTGAACACTGAAGCTTTCTTT.

The chain combines TRBV29-1 with TRBJ2-2, with D possibly being TRBD1 or TRBD2 (5 bases each). The CDR3 extends over 14 amino acids. The V and J ends lost 5 bases and 1 base respectively, with 11 bases between them. Germline CDR1 reads SQVTM; CDR2 reads ANQGSEA. The CDR3: CSVSGGRNTGELFF. The CDR3 DNA reads TGCAGCGTTTCTGGGGGTCGGAACACCGGGGAGCTGTTTTTT.

The table lists this clonotype with a few counts. This chain joins TRBV11-2 and TRBJ1-5, with D tentatively TRBD1 (5 bases). The V end lost 5 bases, the J end lost 6 bases, and 14 bases lay between the germline ends. CDR1 is SGHAT and CDR2 is FQNNGV in the germline V gene. The CDR3 spans 14 residues. The chain's CDR3 is CASSREADSQPQHF. DNA for the CDR3: TGTGCCAGCAGCCGAGAGGCAGACAGTCAGCCCCAGCATTTT.

Many counts were recorded for this clonotype. The chain recombines TRBV20-1 with TRBJ1-1; D is ambiguous. CDR1 is DFQATT, CDR2 SNEGSKA, per germline (reference sequence). This CDR3 is built from 13 residues. Deletions cut 5 bases from V and 2 bases from J, with 12 bases between. The CDR3 DNA is TGCAGTGCTTCTGGACCGATAAACACTGAAGCTTTCTTT. It specifies CSASGPINTEAFF.

The chain links TRBV2 to TRBJ1-5, with TRBD1 identical over 7 bases. CDR1 is SNHLY and CDR2 is FYNNEI in the germline V gene. CDR3 length: 15 residues. After removal of 11 bases from V and 7 bases from J, the junction contained 17 bases not matched to a gene. The CDR3 reads CAARGEGAQMQPQHF. DNA of the CDR3: TGTGCCGCCAGGGGAGAGGGGGCACAAATGCAGCCCCAGCATTTT.